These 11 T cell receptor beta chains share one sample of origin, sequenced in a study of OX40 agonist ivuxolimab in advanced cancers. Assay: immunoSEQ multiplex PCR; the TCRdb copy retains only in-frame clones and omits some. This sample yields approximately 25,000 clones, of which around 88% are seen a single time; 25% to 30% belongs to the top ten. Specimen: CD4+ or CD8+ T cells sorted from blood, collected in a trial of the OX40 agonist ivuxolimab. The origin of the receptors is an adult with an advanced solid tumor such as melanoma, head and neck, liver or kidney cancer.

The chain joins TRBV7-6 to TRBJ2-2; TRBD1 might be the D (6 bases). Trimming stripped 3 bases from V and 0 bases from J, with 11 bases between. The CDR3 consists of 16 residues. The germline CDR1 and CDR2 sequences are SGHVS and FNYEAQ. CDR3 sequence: CASSFWTVTNTGELFF. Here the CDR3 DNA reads TGTGCCAGCAGCTTTTGGACAGTTACGAACACCGGGGAGCTGTTTTTT.

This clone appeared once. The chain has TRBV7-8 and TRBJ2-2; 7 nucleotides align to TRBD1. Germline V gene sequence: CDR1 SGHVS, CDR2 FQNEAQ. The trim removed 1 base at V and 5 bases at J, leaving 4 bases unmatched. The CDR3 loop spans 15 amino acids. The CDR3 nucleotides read TGTGCCAGCAGCTTAGGACAGGGTATGACCGGGGAGCTGTTTTTT. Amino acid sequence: CASSLGQGMTGELFF. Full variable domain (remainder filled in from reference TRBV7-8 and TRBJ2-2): GAGVSQSPRYKVAKRGQDVALRCDPISGHVSLFWYQQALGQGPEFLTYFQNEAQLDKSGLPSDRFFAERPEGSVSTLKIQRTQQEDSAVYLCASSLGQGMTGELFFGEGSRLTVL.

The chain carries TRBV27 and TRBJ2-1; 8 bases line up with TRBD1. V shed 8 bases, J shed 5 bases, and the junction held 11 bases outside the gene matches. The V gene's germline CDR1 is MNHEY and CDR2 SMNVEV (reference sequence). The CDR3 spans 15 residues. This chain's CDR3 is CASGRPGTGDNEQFF. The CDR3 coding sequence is TGTGCCAGCGGACGCCCGGGGACAGGAGACAATGAGCAGTTCTTC.

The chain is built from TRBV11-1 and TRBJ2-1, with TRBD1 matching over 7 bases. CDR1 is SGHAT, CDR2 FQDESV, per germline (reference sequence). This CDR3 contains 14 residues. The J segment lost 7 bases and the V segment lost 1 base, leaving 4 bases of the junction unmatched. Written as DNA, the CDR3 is TGTGCCAGCAGCTTAGGACAGGGTGGGAATGAGCAGTTCTTC. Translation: CASSLGQGGNEQFF.

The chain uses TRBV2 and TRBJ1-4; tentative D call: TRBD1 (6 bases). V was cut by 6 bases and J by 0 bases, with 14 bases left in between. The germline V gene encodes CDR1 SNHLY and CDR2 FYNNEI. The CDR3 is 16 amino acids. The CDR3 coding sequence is TGTGCCAGCAGGAAAAAACACAGGGCAACTAATGAAAAACTGTTTTTT. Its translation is CASRKKHRATNEKLFF.

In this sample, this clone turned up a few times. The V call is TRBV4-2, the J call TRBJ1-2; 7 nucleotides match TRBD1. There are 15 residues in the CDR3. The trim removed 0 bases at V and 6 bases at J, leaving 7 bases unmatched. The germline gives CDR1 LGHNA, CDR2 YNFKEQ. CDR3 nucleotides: TGTGCCAGCAGCCAAGATTCTGGAGGGGGCAATGGCTACACCTTC. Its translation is CASSQDSGGGNGYTF.

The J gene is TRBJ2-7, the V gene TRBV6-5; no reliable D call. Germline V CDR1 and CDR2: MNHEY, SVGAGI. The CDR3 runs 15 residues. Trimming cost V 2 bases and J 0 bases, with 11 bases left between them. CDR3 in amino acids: CASSYAGVTSYEQYF. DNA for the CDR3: TGTGCCAGCAGTTACGCAGGTGTGACCTCCTACGAGCAGTACTTC.

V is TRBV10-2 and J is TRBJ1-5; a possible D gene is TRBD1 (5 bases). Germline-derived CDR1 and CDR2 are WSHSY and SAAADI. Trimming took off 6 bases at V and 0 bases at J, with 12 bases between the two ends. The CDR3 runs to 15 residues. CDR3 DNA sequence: TGCGCCAGCAGACCCGACAGCTATAGCAATCAGCCCCAGCATTTT. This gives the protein CASRPDSYSNQPQHF.

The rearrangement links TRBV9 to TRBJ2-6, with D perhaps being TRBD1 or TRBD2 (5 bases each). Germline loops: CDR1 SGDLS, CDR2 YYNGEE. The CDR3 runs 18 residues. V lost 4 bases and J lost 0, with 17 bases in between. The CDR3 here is CASSLSRETLSGANVLTF. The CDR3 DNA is TGTGCCAGCAGCCTTTCCAGGGAGACCCTCTCTGGGGCCAACGTCCTGACTTTC.

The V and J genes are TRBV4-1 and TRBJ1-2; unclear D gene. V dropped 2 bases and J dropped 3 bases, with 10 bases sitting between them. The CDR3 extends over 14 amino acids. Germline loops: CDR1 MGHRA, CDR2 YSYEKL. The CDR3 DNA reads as TGCGCCAGCAGCCAAACGGGCGGAGACTATGGCTACACCTTC. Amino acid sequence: CASSQTGGDYGYTF.

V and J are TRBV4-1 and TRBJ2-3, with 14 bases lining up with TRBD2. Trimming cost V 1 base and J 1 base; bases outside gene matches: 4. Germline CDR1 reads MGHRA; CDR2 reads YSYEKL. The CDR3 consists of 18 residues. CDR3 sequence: CASSQVGTSGGGTDTQYF. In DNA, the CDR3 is TGCGCCAGCAGCCAAGTGGGGACTAGCGGGGGTGGCACAGATACGCAGTATTTT.